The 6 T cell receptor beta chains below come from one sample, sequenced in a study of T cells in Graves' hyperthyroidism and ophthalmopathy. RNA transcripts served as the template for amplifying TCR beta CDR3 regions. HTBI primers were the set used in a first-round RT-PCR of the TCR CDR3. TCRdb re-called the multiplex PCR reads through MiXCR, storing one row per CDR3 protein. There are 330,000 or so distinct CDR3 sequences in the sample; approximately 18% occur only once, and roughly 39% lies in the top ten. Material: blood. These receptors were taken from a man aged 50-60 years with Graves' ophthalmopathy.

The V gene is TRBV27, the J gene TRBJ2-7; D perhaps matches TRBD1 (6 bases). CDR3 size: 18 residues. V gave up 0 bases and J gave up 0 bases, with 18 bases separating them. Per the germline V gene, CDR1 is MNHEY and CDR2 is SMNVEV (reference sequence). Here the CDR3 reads CASSLSNPRTVGSYEQYF. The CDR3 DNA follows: TGTGCCAGCAGTTTATCTAACCCCCGGACAGTAGGCTCCTACGAGCAGTACTTC.

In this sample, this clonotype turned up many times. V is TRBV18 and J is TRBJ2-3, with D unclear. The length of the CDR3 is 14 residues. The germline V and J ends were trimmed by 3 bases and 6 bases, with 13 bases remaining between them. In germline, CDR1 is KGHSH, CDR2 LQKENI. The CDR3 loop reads CASSPPPQPDTQYF. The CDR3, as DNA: TGTGCCAGCTCACCTCCTCCCCAACCGGATACGCAGTATTTT. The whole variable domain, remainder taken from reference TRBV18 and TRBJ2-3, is NAGVMQNPRHLVRRRGQEARLRCSPMKGHSHVYWYRQLPEEGLKFMVYLQKENIIDESGMPKERFSAEFPKEGPSILRIQQVVRGDSAAYFCASSPPPQPDTQYFGPGTRLTVL.

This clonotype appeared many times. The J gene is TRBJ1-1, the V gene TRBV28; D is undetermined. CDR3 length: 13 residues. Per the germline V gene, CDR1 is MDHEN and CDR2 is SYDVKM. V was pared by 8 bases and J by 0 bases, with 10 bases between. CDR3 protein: CASRDGVNTEAFF. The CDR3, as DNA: TGTGCCAGCCGGGATGGGGTGAACACTGAAGCTTTCTTT. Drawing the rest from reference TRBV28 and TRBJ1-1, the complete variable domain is DVKVTQSSRYLVKRTGEKVFLECVQDMDHENMFWYRQDPGLGLRLIYFSYDVKMKEKGDIPEGYSVSREKKERFSLILESASTNQTSMYLCASRDGVNTEAFFGQGTRLTVV.

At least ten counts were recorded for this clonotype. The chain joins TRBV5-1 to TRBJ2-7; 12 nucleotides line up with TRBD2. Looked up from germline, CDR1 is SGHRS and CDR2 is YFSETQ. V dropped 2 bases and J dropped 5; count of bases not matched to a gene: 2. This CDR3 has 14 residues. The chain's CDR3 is CASSLLAGGDEQYF. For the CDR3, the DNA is TGCGCCAGCAGCTTACTAGCGGGAGGCGACGAGCAGTACTTC.

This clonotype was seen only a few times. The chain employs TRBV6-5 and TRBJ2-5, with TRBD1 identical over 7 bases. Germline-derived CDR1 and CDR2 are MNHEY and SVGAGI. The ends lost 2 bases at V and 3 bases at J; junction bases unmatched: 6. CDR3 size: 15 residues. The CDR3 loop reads CASSYRATGEETQYF. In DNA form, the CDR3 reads TGTGCCAGCAGTTACCGCGCCACAGGGGAAGAGACCCAGTACTTC.

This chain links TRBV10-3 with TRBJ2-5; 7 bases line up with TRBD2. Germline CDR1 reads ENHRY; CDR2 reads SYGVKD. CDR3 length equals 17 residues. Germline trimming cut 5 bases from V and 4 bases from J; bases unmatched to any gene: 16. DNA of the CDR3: TGTGCCATCAGTTCCCGGGCTCGGGGGGAGGTCCGAGAGACCCAGTACTTC. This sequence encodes CAISSRARGEVRETQYF.